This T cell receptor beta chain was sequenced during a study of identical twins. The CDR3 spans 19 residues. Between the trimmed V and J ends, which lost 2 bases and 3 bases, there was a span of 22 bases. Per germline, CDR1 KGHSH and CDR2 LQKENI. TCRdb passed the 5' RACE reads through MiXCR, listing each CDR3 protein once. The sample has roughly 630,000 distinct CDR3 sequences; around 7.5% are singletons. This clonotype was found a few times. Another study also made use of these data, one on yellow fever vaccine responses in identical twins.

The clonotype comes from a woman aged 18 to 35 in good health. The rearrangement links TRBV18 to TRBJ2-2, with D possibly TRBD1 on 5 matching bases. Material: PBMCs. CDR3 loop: CASSPSWPDGQKYTGELFF. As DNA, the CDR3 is TGTGCCAGCTCACCAAGTTGGCCGGATGGACAAAAATACACCGGGGAGCTGTTTTTT.